These 8 T cell receptor beta chains share one sample of origin, sequenced in a study of shared clonotypes between healthy human individuals. Naive CD8 cells lacked CD45RO and underwent positive selection for CCR7, leaving out terminally differentiated effector memory CD45RA+ cells. This table comes from immunoSEQ multiplex PCR, and its TCRdb copy is limited to in-frame clones, with some not included. The sample records some 1,900,000 clones, approximately 94% being singletons. The sequencing input was naive CD8+ T cells sorted from blood. These receptors all stem from a man between 18 and 35 years old in good health.

The gene calls are TRBV28 and TRBJ2-5, with 7 bases matching TRBD1. This CDR3 contains 16 residues. The germline gives CDR1 MDHEN, CDR2 SYDVKM. Losses at the gene ends were 6 bases for V and 0 bases for J; bases not matched to a gene: 10. CDR3 sequence reads: CASRQSPGQDQETQYF. The CDR3 region has the DNA TGTGCCAGCAGACAGTCCCCCGGACAGGACCAAGAGACCCAGTACTTC.

J is TRBJ2-5 and V is TRBV5-6; D perhaps matches TRBD2 (7 bases). The CDR3 totals 15 residues. V lost 0 bases to trimming and J lost 5 bases, with 14 bases between them. Per germline, CDR1 SGHDT and CDR2 YYEEEE. In DNA, the CDR3 is TGTGCCAGCAGCTTGGCCGGGGGGCCGGGGGAGACCCAGTACTTC. Encoded protein: CASSLAGGPGETQYF.

This sequence joins TRBV5-1 and TRBJ2-5; 9 bases align to TRBD2. V lost 5 bases to trimming and J lost 5 bases; unmatched junction nucleotides: 13. The germline CDR1 and CDR2 sequences are SGHRS and YFSETQ. CDR3 length: 16 residues. The CDR3 sequence: CASRAGGVGFVETQYF. For the CDR3, the DNA is TGCGCCAGCAGAGCGGGAGGAGTCGGATTTGTGGAGACCCAGTACTTC.

The chain combines TRBV12-5 with TRBJ2-1; D gene unclear. The CDR3 length is 15 residues. CDR1 and CDR2 (germline): LGHNT, FRNRAP. The V and J ends lost 1 base and 2 bases respectively, with 9 bases between them. CDR3 residues: CASGLAASPYNEQFF. In nucleotides, the CDR3 is TGTGCTAGTGGTTTGGCGGCATCCCCCTACAATGAGCAGTTCTTC.

The rearrangement uses TRBV29-1 and TRBJ1-2, with TRBD1 matching 8 bases. The germline gives CDR1 SQVTM, CDR2 ANQGSEA. The CDR3 is 15 amino acids. Trimming took 2 bases from V and 7 from J; bases not matched to a gene: 12. This chain's CDR3 is CSVERGGSTGVGYTF. DNA of the CDR3: TGCAGCGTTGAAAGGGGGGGCTCGACAGGGGTTGGCTACACCTTC.

The chain employs TRBV21-1 and TRBJ1-2; no check of the table's D call, TRBD1, against the DNA was made. TRBV21-1 is classified as a pseudogene. The CDR3 contains 15 residues. The CDR3 DNA reads as TGTGCCAGCAGCTTAGACAGGGGGCACTTCTATGGCTACACCTTC. It translates to CASSLDRGHFYGYTF.

This clone was detected only a few times. The V gene is TRBV6-5, the J gene TRBJ2-7; 10 bases align to TRBD1. Germline-derived CDR1 and CDR2 are MNHEY and SVGAGI. This CDR3 comprises 14 residues. The V segment lost 4 bases and the J segment 5 bases; nucleotides outside the gene matches: 5. The CDR3 nucleotides are TGTGCCAGCAGTTTTACGGACAGGGGGGACGAGCAGTACTTC. Residues: CASSFTDRGDEQYF.

The gene calls are TRBV28 and TRBJ2-7; the match to TRBD2 covers 9 bases. Germline trimming cut 2 bases from V and 0 bases from J; bases unmatched to any gene: 5. Germline V gene sequence: CDR1 MDHEN, CDR2 SYDVKM. The CDR3 spans 16 residues. The CDR3 loop is CASSLVQRGVSYEQYF. Written as DNA, the CDR3 is TGTGCCAGCAGTTTAGTTCAGCGGGGGGTCTCCTACGAGCAGTACTTC.